The 2 T cell receptor beta chains listed next were all sequenced from one sample in a study of regulatory T cells in long-lasting Graves disease (dated by TCRdb to about 2021). The library was obtained by multiplex PCR. The instrument was an Illumina HiSeq 4000. To build TCR beta libraries, CDR3 regions were amplified by Arm-PCR using iRepertoire HTBI primers. Through fastp at Q25 and MiXCR, TCRdb rebuilt clones from the public reads, retaining in-frame beta chains. Under each unique CDR3 protein, matching rows form one entry showing the most common genes and DNA. This sample holds over 300,000 distinct CDR3 sequences; around 15% were observed only once. The top ten hold 22% of the sample. The time point label for this specimen denotes: newly diagnosed GD, antithyroid drugs for less than 3 months. RNA was extracted from PBMCs in TRIzol for both TCR sequencing and RNA sequencing. This sample comprised peripheral blood mononuclear cells (PBMCs), obtained at new diagnosis, from a patient treated with antithyroid drugs. The receptors stem from a female donor with Graves disease.

In this sample, this clonotype turned up many times. The chain recombines TRBV28 with TRBJ1-1; D uncertain. The V end lost 11 bases, the J end lost 1 base, and 11 bases lay between the germline ends. Germline-derived CDR1 and CDR2 are MDHEN and SYDVKM. CDR3 length: 12 residues. The CDR3 protein is CAAVRGNTEAFF. CDR3 nucleotides: TGTGCCGCCGTTCGCGGGAACACTGAAGCTTTCTTT.

This clonotype has only a few counts. The V call is TRBV24-1, the J call TRBJ2-3; TRBD1 agrees at 12 bases. CDR1 KGHDR and CDR2 SFDVKD come from the germline V gene. The CDR3 contains 16 residues. Trimming cost V 7 bases and J 5 bases; bases outside gene matches: 9. The CDR3 nucleotides are TGTGCCACCAGGACCCGGGACAGGGGGCGTGGAGATACGCAGTATTTT. Translated: CATRTRDRGRGDTQYF.